This T cell receptor beta chain emerged from a study of Ad26.COV2.S vaccination and SARS-CoV-2 variants. Treatment indicated: about 20 received Ad26.COV2.S at low or high dose, single or two shots; roughly five received placebo; per-sample allocation not given. Sampling took place 63 days after the first vaccine or placebo injection. Sequencing was performed with immunoSEQ multiplex PCR; in TCRdb, only in-frame clones are kept and a portion is missing. The table records some 250,000 clones, roughly 90% of them present only once. V gave up 6 bases and J gave up 1 base; unmatched junction bases: 14. The CDR3 has 19 residues. Germline loops: CDR1 MNHEY, CDR2 SVGEGT.

The chain couples TRBV6-2 or TRBV6-3 to TRBJ2-7; 14 bases agree with TRBD2. The sequence was collected from a person aged 18-60 years who received the Ad26.COV2.S COVID-19 vaccine or a placebo. The sample in question was peripheral blood, obtained in a trial of Ad26.COV2.S vaccine versus placebo. The CDR3 loop reads CASSPYQGLAGVVSYEQYF. CDR3 bases: TGTGCCAGCAGCCCATACCAGGGACTAGCGGGAGTTGTTTCCTACGAGCAGTACTTC.